The clone carrying this TCR beta chain occurred a few times. The antigen remains unidentified. In TCRdb, the 5' RACE reads were re-called with MiXCR into one record per CDR3 protein. The sample carries 300,000 to 350,000 distinct CDR3 sequences, 3% to 4.5% recorded once. The data stem from a study of T cells after yellow fever vaccination. General observations from the study: Although most clonotypes did not, a small share appeared in both CD4 and CD8 compartments.

The TCR comes from a man in his late teens or twenties who received the YFV17D yellow fever vaccine. Sequencing was performed on PBMCs, taken 5 days after the yellow fever booster vaccination.

The CDR3 nucleotides read TGTGCCAGCAGCCAACTAGGGGTGAGGGCCCTAGCCAAAAACATTCAGTACTTC. It translates to CASSQLGVRALAKNIQYF. The chain employs TRBV27 and TRBJ2-4; D is tentatively TRBD1 or TRBD2 (5 bases each). Germline V gene data show CDR1 as MNHEY and CDR2 as SMNVEV (reference sequence). This CDR3 spans 18 amino acids. Trimming removed 6 bases at V and 0 bases at J, with 21 bases between.